This T cell receptor beta chain was documented in a study of CD4 T cells in relation to SARS-CoV-2 and coronaviruses (dated by TCRdb to about 2021). The study in broad terms: In the ViraFEST assay, PBMCs were cultured with antigen for less than 12 days, after which TCR beta CDR3s were sequenced to identify clonal expansions specific to the antigen. An HIV-1 Nef peptide pool or a culture without peptide was used as the negative reference condition. HLA restriction was mapped for shared crossreactive spike epitopes using patient-derived lymphoblastoid cell lines. At the level of individual TCR clonotypes, the study evaluated whether memory CD4+ T cells crossreact between the spike proteins of SARS-CoV-2 and those of common cold coronaviruses. Samples from three pre-COVID donors and the naive versus memory experiments were sequenced with the Adaptive Biotechnologies TCR-sequencing kit; other data were Illumina-based. A different TCR-beta assay, based on Illumina, was used to sequence expansion assays from other donors in the study. General findings and caveats noted by the study authors: Small numbers of patients and of tested TCRs limited the study. Crossreactivity analysis was centred on spike protein, so crossreactivity against other viral proteins was not assessed. Compared with monoreactive clones, crossreactive clones had significantly weaker SARS-CoV-2-driven expansion, a result consistent with antigenic imprinting. No donor contributed both pre-pandemic and post-infection samples, which limited tracing the source of pre-existing responses. Memory CD4+ clonotypes crossrecognizing SARS-CoV-2 and at least one common cold coronavirus spike were found in about 61% of donors.

Concerning this clone: Its antigen remains unidentified. Base-call qualities are not available, and no considerably larger clone is one nucleotide away.

CD4+ T cells from unexposed donors were collected before the COVID-19 pandemic (2011-2018). After around 11 days of culture, CD4+ T cells were isolated with the EasySep CD4+ T cell isolation kit. As cell numbers permitted, CD4+ T cells from unexposed donors were tested for reactivity to SARS-CoV-2 S and N and to four common cold coronavirus spike pools. PBMCs were cultured at about 1.9 million per well in IMDM supplemented with 5% human AB serum and about 9 IU/ml IL-2. Half of the culture medium was replaced with fresh IL-2-containing medium on days 3 and 7. In general, triplicate replicate wells were used for every peptide culture condition. The leukapheresis product for the unexposed donors was obtained through commercial purchase. Ficoll-Paque PLUS gradient centrifugation was used to isolate PBMCs from either whole blood or leukapheresis product. PBMCs were either cryopreserved at -140 degrees C or used fresh in the expansion assay. The QIAamp Micro DNA Kit was used to extract genomic DNA from the CD4+ T cells.

Library method: the immunoSEQ multiplex PCR assay. As for how the authors treated the data: Preprocessing removed nonproductive sequences and CDR3s not starting with C, not ending with F or W, or shorter than 7 amino acids. The MANAFEST web app identified antigen-specific clonotypes based on expansion compared with the reference and other culture wells. A clone was considered positive if the clone showed significant expansion compared with the reference culture in 2 of 3 replicate wells at an FDR below 0.05. A further requirement for positive clones was significant expansion compared with all other tandem wells, along with an odds ratio above 5. CDR3 homology was quantified as pairwise Levenshtein distance, calculated with the stringdist R package after three terminal residues were trimmed from each end. Held by TCRdb, this immuneACCESS table contains in-frame sequences only and omits some clones. Under half of the omission traces to an unresolved V gene where checked; the cause of the rest is unknown. From that table come the V and J calls and clone size; the DNA was used to work out D and trimming. The sample table records about 19,000 clones; 77% of these occur just once. The ten largest clonotypes hold about 23% of the sample.

Here V drops 5 bases and J drops 4 bases, and the junction holds 5 bases not matched to any gene. The CDR3, from cysteine to phenylalanine, totals 15 residues. CDR3 DNA only is kept here, 45 bases in frame from base 1. From the germline V gene, CDR1 is MNHEY and CDR2 is SVGEGT. Sequenced: CD4+ T cells from PBMCs, cultured in vitro. The chain uses TRBV6-2 or TRBV6-3 and TRBJ1-5; 10 middle bases align to TRBD1. The sequence derives from a human donor in good health. The CDR3 protein: CASSRPGQGNQPQHF. The DNA is TGTGCCAGCAGTCGACCGGGACAGGGGAATCAGCCCCAGCATTTT.